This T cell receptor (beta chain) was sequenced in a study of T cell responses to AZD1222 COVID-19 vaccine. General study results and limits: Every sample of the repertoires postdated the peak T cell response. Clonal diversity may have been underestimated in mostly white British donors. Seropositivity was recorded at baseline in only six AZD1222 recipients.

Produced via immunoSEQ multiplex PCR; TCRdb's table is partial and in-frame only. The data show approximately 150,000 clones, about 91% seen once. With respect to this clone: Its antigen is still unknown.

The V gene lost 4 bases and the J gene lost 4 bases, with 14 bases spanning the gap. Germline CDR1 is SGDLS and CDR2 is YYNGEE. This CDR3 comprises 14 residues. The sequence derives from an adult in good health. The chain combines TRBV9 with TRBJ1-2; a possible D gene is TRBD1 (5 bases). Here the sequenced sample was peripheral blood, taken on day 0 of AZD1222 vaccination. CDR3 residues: CASSTLEGPYGYTF. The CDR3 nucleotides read TGTGCCAGCAGCACCTTGGAGGGACCCTATGGCTACACCTTC.